The rows below give T cell receptor beta chains drawn from one sample of a study of shared clonotypes between healthy human individuals. Sequenced by immunoSEQ multiplex PCR; TCRdb stores in-frame clones only, minus some. Here the sample spans about 820,000 clones, around 93% being singletons. The specimen sequenced was naive CD8+ T cells sorted from blood. These receptors originate from a man aged 30-40 years in good health. The CDR3 runs from the conserved cysteine through the conserved F or W. The D gene is left open where the match is weak. The size of a clone is reported for some rows only, either as once, few or many, or as a class for expanded clones.

len,abundance,j_gene,d_gene,v_gene,CDR3aa,CDR3nt
14,.,TRBJ1-3,.,TRBV21-1,CASSKVAGVNTIYF,TGTGCCAGCAGCAAAGTGGCGGGAGTAAACACCATATATTTT
16,.,TRBJ1-5,.,TRBV7-8,CASSPGPTVDHQPQHF,TGTGCCAGCAGCCCAGGCCCGACAGTCGACCATCAGCCCCAGCATTTT
17,.,TRBJ1-5,TRBD1,TRBV19,CASSISGWTGVNQPQHF,TGTGCCAGTAGTATAAGCGGTTGGACAGGGGTCAATCAGCCCCAGCATTTT
12,.,TRBJ2-7,.,TRBV27,CASSITGNVQYF,TGTGCCAGCAGTATAACAGGGAACGTGCAGTACTTC
13,.,TRBJ2-7,.,TRBV6-5,CASSYQGTYEQYF,TGTGCCAGCAGTTACCAGGGGACCTACGAGCAGTACTTC
18,.,TRBJ2-7,TRBD2,TRBV11-2,CASSFSGRTSGSSYEQYF,TGTGCCAGCAGCTTTAGCGGAAGGACTAGCGGGAGTAGCTACGAGCAGTACTTC
15,.,TRBJ2-7,.,TRBV11-2,CASSWDSGLGREQYF,TGTGCCAGCAGCTGGGACTCCGGGCTCGGGCGCGAGCAGTACTTC
19,many,TRBJ2-7,TRBD2,TRBV28,CASSSPRTRRTEKPYEQYF,TGTGCCAGCAGTTCTCCCCGGACTAGGAGAACAGAAAAGCCCTACGAGCAGTACTTC
15,.,TRBJ2-5,TRBD1,TRBV6-5,CASSYPGQVIETQYF,TGTGCCAGCAGTTACCCGGGACAGGTCATAGAGACCCAGTACTTC
15,.,TRBJ1-5,.,TRBV7-9,CASSLAQDSNQPQHF,TGTGCCAGCAGCTTAGCACAAGATAGCAATCAGCCCCAGCATTTT
13,.,TRBJ2-7,.,TRBV28,CASSLGSPYEQYF,TGTGCCAGCAGTTTAGGCAGCCCCTACGAGCAGTACTTC
20,once,TRBJ2-3,TRBD2,TRBV14,CASSQDFGFGLAGGYDTQYF,TGTGCCAGCAGCCAAGATTTCGGCTTTGGACTAGCGGGAGGCTATGATACGCAGTATTTT
13,.,TRBJ2-1,.,TRBV6-5,CASSYSRGIEQFF,TGTGCCAGCAGTTACTCGAGAGGGATCGAGCAGTTCTTC
13,.,TRBJ2-3,.,TRBV7-9,CASSSLTEDTQYF,TGTGCCAGCAGCTCTTTGACAGAAGATACGCAGTATTTT
14,.,TRBJ2-1,.,TRBV6-5,CASSYSNVDNEQFF,TGTGCCAGCAGTTACTCGAACGTAGACAATGAGCAGTTCTTC
16,.,TRBJ2-7,TRBD2,TRBV10-2,CASGNAGLAENYEQYF,TGCGCCAGCGGAAACGCGGGGCTAGCGGAAAACTACGAGCAGTACTTC
16,once,TRBJ2-7,.,TRBV11-2,CASSFTGRAFLYEQYF,TGTGCCAGCAGCTTTACAGGGAGGGCATTTCTATACGAGCAGTACTTC
16,.,TRBJ2-5,.,TRBV7-9,CASSTGGSGYQETQYF,TGTGCCAGCAGCACCGGGGGTAGCGGATACCAAGAGACCCAGTACTTC
16,.,TRBJ2-3,TRBD2,TRBV7-9,CASSSTAREVTDTQYF,TGTGCCAGCAGCTCGACGGCGCGGGAGGTCACAGATACGCAGTATTTT
15,.,TRBJ2-1,TRBD2,TRBV7-3,CASSSHSGAYNEQFF,TGTGCCAGCAGCTCCCATAGCGGGGCCTACAATGAGCAGTTCTTC
12,.,TRBJ1-2,.,TRBV29-1,CSVEDRTYGYTF,TGCAGCGTTGAGGACAGAACCTATGGCTACACCTTC
16,.,TRBJ2-1,TRBD2,TRBV5-8,CASSRRTSGRGNEQFF,TGTGCCAGCAGCAGACGGACTAGCGGGAGGGGCAATGAGCAGTTCTTC
15,.,TRBJ2-1,TRBD2,TRBV7-9,CASSLAILANNEQFF,TGTGCCAGCAGCTTAGCCATACTAGCGAACAATGAGCAGTTCTTC
13,.,TRBJ2-7,.,TRBV27,CASSYGAHYEQYF,TGTGCCAGCAGTTACGGAGCGCACTACGAGCAGTACTTC
15,.,TRBJ2-4,.,TRBV7-9,CASSHPDSPRNIQYF,TGTGCCAGCAGCCACCCGGACAGTCCACGGAACATTCAGTACTTC
16,.,TRBJ2-2,.,TRBV15,CATSRESGANTGELFF,TGTGCCACCAGCAGAGAATCGGGGGCAAACACCGGGGAGCTGTTTTTT
13,few,TRBJ2-3,.,TRBV7-9,CASSLITPDTQYF,TGTGCCAGCAGCTTAATAACCCCAGATACGCAGTATTTT
16,.,TRBJ2-2,.,TRBV11-2,CASSLGGQKNTGELFF,TGTGCCAGCAGCTTAGGTGGACAGAAGAACACCGGGGAGCTGTTTTTT
13,.,TRBJ2-7,.,TRBV5-1,CASSWLPDYEQYF,TGCGCCAGCAGTTGGCTACCCGACTACGAGCAGTACTTC
22,.,TRBJ2-7,TRBD2,TRBV30,CAWSVTTLQGITPSGSPYEQYF,TGTGCCTGGAGTGTGACAACCCTACAGGGGATAACCCCTAGCGGGAGCCCCTACGAGCAGTACTTC
15,.,TRBJ1-2,TRBD1,TRBV7-9,CASLGQGPTWGGYTF,TGTGCCAGCCTGGGACAGGGGCCGACCTGGGGAGGCTACACCTTC
13,.,TRBJ2-7,TRBD2,TRBV27,CASGGGAGYEQYF,TGTGCCAGCGGTGGGGGAGCGGGGTACGAGCAGTACTTC
15,once,TRBJ2-1,TRBD2,TRBV11-3,CASSPPASGNNEQFF,TGTGCCAGCAGCCCTCCGGCTAGCGGTAACAATGAGCAGTTCTTC
14,.,TRBJ2-7,TRBD1,TRBV7-9,CASSLGTGVNEQYF,TGTGCCAGCAGCTTGGGGACAGGGGTAAACGAGCAGTACTTC
15,.,TRBJ2-7,.,TRBV27,CASSPLSGSFYEQYF,TGTGCCAGCAGTCCCCTTTCCGGGAGTTTCTACGAGCAGTACTTC
14,.,TRBJ1-4,TRBD1,TRBV6-1,CASSEEGASEKLFF,TGTGCCAGCAGTGAAGAGGGGGCATCGGAAAAACTGTTTTTT
13,.,TRBJ1-2,.,TRBV11-2,CASSLDVNYGYTF,TGTGCCAGCAGCTTAGACGTTAACTATGGCTACACCTTC
12,.,TRBJ2-7,.,TRBV6-5,CASSYGPHEQYF,TGTGCCAGCAGTTACGGACCCCACGAGCAGTACTTC
15,.,TRBJ2-7,TRBD2,TRBV28,CASSLGREVSYEQYF,TGTGCCAGCAGTTTAGGGCGGGAGGTCTCCTACGAGCAGTACTTC
14,.,TRBJ2-7,TRBD1,TRBV7-9,CASSSGTAAYEQYF,TGTGCCAGCAGCTCCGGGACAGCCGCCTACGAGCAGTACTTC
11,.,TRBJ2-1,TRBD2,TRBV2,CASRTSTEQFF,TGTGCCAGCCGGACTAGCACTGAGCAGTTCTTC
15,.,TRBJ2-7,TRBD1,TRBV7-9,CASSSPTGGSHEQYF,TGTGCCAGCAGCTCCCCAACAGGGGGATCTCACGAGCAGTACTTC
12,.,TRBJ2-7,.,TRBV7-9,CASSLSSYEQYF,TGTGCCAGCAGTCTTAGCTCCTACGAGCAGTACTTC
20,.,TRBJ2-2,TRBD2,TRBV9,CASSVDGLAGLQLSTGELFF,TGTGCCAGCAGCGTTGACGGACTAGCGGGACTCCAGTTATCCACCGGGGAGCTGTTTTTT
14,.,TRBJ2-5,TRBD2,TRBV7-9,CASSLAGLAETQYF,TGTGCCAGCAGCTTAGCTGGACTAGCGGAGACCCAGTACTTC
14,once,TRBJ2-7,.,TRBV6-6,CASRSAVSSYEQYF,TGTGCCAGCAGGTCCGCCGTTAGCTCCTACGAGCAGTACTTC
13,.,TRBJ2-7,TRBD1,TRBV5-1,CASRPGQAYEQYF,TGCGCCAGCAGACCGGGACAGGCCTACGAGCAGTACTTC
10,.,TRBJ2-3,.,TRBV10-2,CATHTDTQYF,TGCGCCACTCATACCGATACGCAGTATTTT
16,once,TRBJ2-1,TRBD1,TRBV27,CASSLGGQGGYNEQFF,TGTGCCAGCAGTTTAGGGGGACAGGGGGGATACAATGAGCAGTTCTTC
17,.,TRBJ1-1,TRBD1,TRBV7-9,CASSFGAYGQVNTEAFF,TGTGCCAGCAGCTTTGGAGCATATGGACAGGTGAACACTGAAGCTTTCTTT
14,.,TRBJ1-3,.,TRBV2,CASRHREPGNTIYF,TGTGCCAGCAGACACAGGGAACCTGGAAACACCATATATTTT
13,.,TRBJ2-1,TRBD1,TRBV7-7,CASSRDRGNEQFF,TGTGCTAGCAGCCGGGACAGGGGAAATGAGCAGTTCTTC
13,once,TRBJ2-1,.,TRBV19,CASSRGAHNEQFF,TGTGCCAGTAGTCGGGGGGCCCACAATGAGCAGTTCTTC
15,.,TRBJ2-7,.,TRBV10-3,CAISSLGTENYEQYF,TGTGCCATCAGCTCCCTTGGAACAGAGAACTACGAGCAGTACTTC
15,.,TRBJ2-1,TRBD2,TRBV18,CASSHTSGTYNEQFF,TGTGCCAGCTCCCACACTAGCGGAACCTACAATGAGCAGTTCTTC
12,.,TRBJ2-7,.,TRBV11-2,CASSFLVYEQYF,TGTGCCAGCAGCTTTCTGGTCTACGAGCAGTACTTC
15,.,TRBJ1-1,TRBD1,TRBV4-3,CASSQDGSGGTEAFF,TGCGCCAGCAGCCAAGATGGGTCAGGGGGGACTGAAGCTTTCTTT
15,.,TRBJ1-5,TRBD1,TRBV27,CASSPGTGAYQPQHF,TGTGCCAGCAGTCCCGGGACAGGGGCCTATCAGCCCCAGCATTTT
11,.,TRBJ1-1,.,TRBV5-5,CASSGSQQAFF,TGTGCCAGCAGCGGGAGCCAGCAAGCTTTCTTT
14,.,TRBJ2-1,TRBD2,TRBV27,CASRTSGRANEQFF,TGTGCCAGCAGAACTAGCGGGAGGGCCAATGAGCAGTTCTTC